This T cell receptor (beta chain) was captured in a study of technical replicates of blood from a few donors. This clone was seen a single time. The CDR3 has 16 amino acids. Trimming left V 1 base short and J 6 bases short, with 20 bases between. The V gene's germline CDR1 is SGDLS and CDR2 YYNGEE. Using immunoSEQ multiplex PCR, the repertoire was profiled, and TCRdb retains in-frame clones only, with some absent. The data hold approximately 60,000 clones, with 75% to 90% observed a single time. The specimen sequenced was PBMCs. The sequence was collected from a human donor in good health. Some clones in this sample may be carry-over from other donors' samples. The V and J genes are TRBV9 and TRBJ2-7; TRBD2 might be the D (6 bases). CDR3 loop: CASSVKGELAGSEQYF. The CDR3 coding sequence is TGTGCCAGCAGCGTAAAGGGAGAACTAGCCGGCTCCGAGCAGTACTTC.